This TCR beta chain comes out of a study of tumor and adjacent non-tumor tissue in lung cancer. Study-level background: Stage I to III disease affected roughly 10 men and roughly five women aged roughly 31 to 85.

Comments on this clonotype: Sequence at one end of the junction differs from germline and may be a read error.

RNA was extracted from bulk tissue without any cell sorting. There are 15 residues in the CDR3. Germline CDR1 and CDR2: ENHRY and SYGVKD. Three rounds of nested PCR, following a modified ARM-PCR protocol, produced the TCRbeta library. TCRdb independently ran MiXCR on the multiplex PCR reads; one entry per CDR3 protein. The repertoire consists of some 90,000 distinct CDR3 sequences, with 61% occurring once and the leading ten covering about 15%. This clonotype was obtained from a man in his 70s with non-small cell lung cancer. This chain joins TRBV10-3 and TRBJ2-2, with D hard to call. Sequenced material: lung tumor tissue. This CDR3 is CTISTYLANTGELFF. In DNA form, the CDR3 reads TGTACCATCAGTACCTATCTAGCGAACACCGGGGAGCTGTTTTTT.